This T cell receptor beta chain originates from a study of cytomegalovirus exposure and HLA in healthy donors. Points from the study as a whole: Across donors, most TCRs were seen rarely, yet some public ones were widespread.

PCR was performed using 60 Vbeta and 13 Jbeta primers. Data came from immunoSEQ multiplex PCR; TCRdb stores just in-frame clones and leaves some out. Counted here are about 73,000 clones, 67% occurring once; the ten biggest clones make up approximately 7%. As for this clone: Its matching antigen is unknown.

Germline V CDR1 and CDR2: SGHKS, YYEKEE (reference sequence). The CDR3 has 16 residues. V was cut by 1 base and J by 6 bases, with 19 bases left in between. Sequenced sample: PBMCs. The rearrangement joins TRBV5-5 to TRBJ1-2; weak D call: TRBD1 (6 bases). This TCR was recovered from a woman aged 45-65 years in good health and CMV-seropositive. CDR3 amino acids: CASSLLVEQGTDGYTF. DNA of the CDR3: TGTGCCAGCAGCTTGTTGGTGGAACAGGGAACGGATGGCTACACCTTC.